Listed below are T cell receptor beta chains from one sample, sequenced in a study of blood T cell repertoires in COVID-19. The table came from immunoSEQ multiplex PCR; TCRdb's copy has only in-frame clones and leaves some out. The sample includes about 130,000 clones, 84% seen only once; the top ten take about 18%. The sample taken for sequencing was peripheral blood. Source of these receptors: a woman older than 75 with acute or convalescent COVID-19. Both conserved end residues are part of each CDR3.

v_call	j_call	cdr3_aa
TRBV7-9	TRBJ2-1	CASSPRLVYNEQFF
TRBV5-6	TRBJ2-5	CASSPLAGGVETQYF
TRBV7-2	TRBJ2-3	CASSPDLSSTDTQYF
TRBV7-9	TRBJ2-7	CASSLVRTGSGEQYF
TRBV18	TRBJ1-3	CASSRTGQSSGNTIYF
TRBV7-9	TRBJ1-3	CASSLELWSSGNTIYF
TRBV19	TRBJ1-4	CASSPGTATNEKLFF
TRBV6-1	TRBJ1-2	CASSELNRNYGYTF
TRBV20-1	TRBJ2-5	CSAQFQETQYF
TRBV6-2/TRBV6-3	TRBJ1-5	CASSYVTGQGQPQHF
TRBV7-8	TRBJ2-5	CASRESRGQRTKETQYF
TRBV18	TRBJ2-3	CASSTRSGAGPTSGGTDTQYF
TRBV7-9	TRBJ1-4	CAIRTGTGTFNEKLFF
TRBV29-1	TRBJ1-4	CSVPGGWDEKLFF
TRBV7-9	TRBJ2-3	CASSRGLAGYTDTQYF
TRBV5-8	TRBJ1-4	CASSTGTGDTTNEKLFF
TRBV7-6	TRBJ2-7	CASSLAGGLRYEQYF
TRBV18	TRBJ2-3	CASSPRPPGTGGADTQYF
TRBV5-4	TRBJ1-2	CASGQGQGVNYGYTF
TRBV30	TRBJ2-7	CAWSVTAEQYF
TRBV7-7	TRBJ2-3	CASSQGLARTDTQYF
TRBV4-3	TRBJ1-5	CASSHSQGTQPQHF
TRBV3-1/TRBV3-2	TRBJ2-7	CASSQADRGSYEQYF
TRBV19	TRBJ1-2	CASSINPGHGYTF
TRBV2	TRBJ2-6	CARQASGANVLTF
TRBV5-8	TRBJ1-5	CASSLSDGNQPQHF
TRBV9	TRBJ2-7	CASSALPGLAAYEQYF
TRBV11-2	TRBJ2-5	CASSLGPQVGRETQYF
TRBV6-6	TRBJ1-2	CASVGEDYGYTF
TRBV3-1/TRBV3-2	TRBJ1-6	CASSQNRQASSYNSPLHF
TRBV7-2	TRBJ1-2	CASSSQTGRGYTF
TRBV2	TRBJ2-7	CASSELEGTLSSYEQYF
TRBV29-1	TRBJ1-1	CSVDPWTGNTEAFF